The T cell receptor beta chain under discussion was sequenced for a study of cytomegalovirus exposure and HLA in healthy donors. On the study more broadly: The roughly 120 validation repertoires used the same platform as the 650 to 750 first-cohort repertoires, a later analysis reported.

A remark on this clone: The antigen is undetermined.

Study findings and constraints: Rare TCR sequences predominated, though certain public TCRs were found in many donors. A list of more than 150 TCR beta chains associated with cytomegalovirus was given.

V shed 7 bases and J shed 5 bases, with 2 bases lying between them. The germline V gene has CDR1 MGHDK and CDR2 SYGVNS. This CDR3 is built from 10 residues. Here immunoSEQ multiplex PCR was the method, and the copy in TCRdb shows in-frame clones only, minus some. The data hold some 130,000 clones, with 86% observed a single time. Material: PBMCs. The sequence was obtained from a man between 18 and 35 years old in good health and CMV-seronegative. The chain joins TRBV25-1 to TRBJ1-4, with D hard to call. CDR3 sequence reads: CASTNEKLFF. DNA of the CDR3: TGTGCCAGCACGAATGAAAAACTGTTTTTT.